The 28 T cell receptor beta chains listed next were all sequenced from one sample in a study of CD8+ T cells in alopecia areata. RNA extraction and reverse transcription yielded cDNA as sequencing template. Repertoires were generated with immunoSEQ multiplex PCR, while TCRdb's copy carries only in-frame clones and drops some. The table lists roughly 180,000 clones, roughly 65% of them singletons. Sequencing was performed on CD4+ T cells sorted from blood, taken at week 0. Source of these receptors: a human donor with alopecia areata.

V gene TRBV25-1 combines with J gene TRBJ1-5; D call uncertain. CDR1 is MGHDK and CDR2 is SYGVNS in the germline V gene. The V end was cut by 4 bases, the J end by 6 bases, with 10 bases between. The CDR3 extends over 13 amino acids. Here the CDR3 reads CASSVFVIQPQHF. The CDR3 coding sequence is TGTGCCAGCAGTGTTTTCGTGATTCAGCCCCAGCATTTT.

There are a few counts of this clone. The CDR3 DNA reads TGCAGCACCCAGGTTACTGAAGCTTTCTTT. Its protein is CSTQVTEAFF. The chain has TRBV29-1 and TRBJ1-1; D is uncertain. Germline CDR1 SQVTM, CDR2 ANQGSEA. V was pared by 8 bases and J by 5 bases, with 9 bases between. This CDR3 is built from 10 residues.

The CDR3 region has the DNA TGTGCCAGCAACTTGGGACTAGTGTCAGATACGCAGTATTTT. As protein: CASNLGLVSDTQYF. The chain couples TRBV25-1 to TRBJ2-3, with 8 bases identical to TRBD2. V dropped 7 bases and J dropped 4; count of bases not matched to a gene: 7. The length of the CDR3 is 14 residues. CDR1 is MGHDK and CDR2 is SYGVNS in the germline V gene. The variable domain in full, with the rest retrieved from reference TRBV25-1 and TRBJ2-3, is EADIYQTPRYLVIGTGKKITLECSQTMGHDKMYWYQQDPGMELHLIHYSYGVNSTEKGDLSSESTVSRIRTEHFPLTLESARPSHTSQYLCASNLGLVSDTQYFGPGTRLTVL.

The chain employs TRBV27 and TRBJ2-1; 11 bases line up with TRBD1. CDR3 length: 17 residues. Germline V gene data show CDR1 as MNHEY and CDR2 as SMNVEV (reference sequence). Trimming at V came to 5 bases and at J to 8 bases, leaving 14 bases not matched to a gene. As DNA, the CDR3 is TGTGCCAGCAGTCGGGGACAGGGGGTAGGGTTTGGGGATGAGCAGTTCTTC. It encodes CASSRGQGVGFGDEQFF.

This clone was detected a few times. The chain recombines TRBV7-9 with TRBJ1-2, with a weak D call TRBD1 (6 bases). Germline CDR1 is SEHNR and CDR2 is FQNEAQ (reference sequence). V was cut by 4 bases and J by 4 bases, with 16 bases left in between. This CDR3 is built from 15 residues. The CDR3 coding sequence is TGTGCCAGCAGCTCCTCCGGACAGAGCCTCTATGGCTACACCTTC. The encoded protein is CASSSSGQSLYGYTF.

V and J are TRBV29-1 and TRBJ2-3; 7 bases align to TRBD1. V dropped 3 bases and J dropped 1; count of bases not matched to a gene: 4. This CDR3 is 14 amino acids long. Looked up from germline, CDR1 is SQVTM and CDR2 is ANQGSEA. For the CDR3, the DNA is TGCAGCGTTGATCGGGACAGTCGCACAGATACGCAGTATTTT. Protein product: CSVDRDSRTDTQYF.

This clone was seen a few times. The J gene is TRBJ2-4, the V gene TRBV11-3; perhaps TRBD1 as D (5 bases). Per germline, CDR1 SGHNT and CDR2 YENEEA. V gave up 5 bases and J gave up 0 bases, with 14 bases separating them. CDR3 length: 16 residues. The CDR3 sequence is CASSPAQVLAKNIQYF. For the CDR3, the DNA is TGTGCCAGCAGCCCAGCACAGGTTTTAGCCAAAAACATTCAGTACTTC.

The V and J genes are TRBV10-2 and TRBJ2-1; D gene ambiguous. Deletions cut 5 bases from V and 2 bases from J, with 10 bases between. Germline V gives CDR1 WSHSY, CDR2 SAAADI. This CDR3 is built from 14 residues. The CDR3 reads CASSPGSPYNEQFF. CDR3 sequence (DNA): TGCGCCAGCAGTCCCGGGTCACCCTACAATGAGCAGTTCTTC.

The chain combines TRBV5-1 with TRBJ2-5; no clear D gene. The CDR3 runs to 12 residues. Trimming removed 3 bases at V and 5 bases at J, with 8 bases between. CDR1 SGHRS and CDR2 YFSETQ come from the germline V gene. In DNA, the CDR3 is TGCGCCAGCAGCTCCATGGGGGAGACCCAGTACTTC. Its protein is CASSSMGETQYF.

The chain uses TRBV30 and TRBJ1-1, with a weak D call TRBD1 (6 bases). The V gene lost 3 bases and the J gene lost 6 bases, with 14 bases spanning the gap. The CDR3 loop spans 13 amino acids. Germline-derived CDR1 and CDR2 are GTSNPN and SVGIG (reference sequence). Here the CDR3 DNA reads TGTGCCTGGAGGACAGGTATAGTCGCTGAAGCTTTCTTT. It is translated as CAWRTGIVAEAFF.

This chain joins TRBV29-1 and TRBJ2-5, with a tentative D call TRBD2 (6 bases). V dropped 7 bases and J dropped 5 bases, with 14 bases sitting between them. The CDR3 is 12 residues long. CDR1 and CDR2 from the germline V gene are SQVTM and ANQGSEA. CDR3 in DNA: TGCAGCGCCCTGACTAGTAAGGAGACCCAGTACTTC. Translation gives CSALTSKETQYF.

The rearrangement links TRBV7-2 to TRBJ2-1, with a weak D call TRBD2 (5 bases). The CDR3 runs to 13 residues. With 0 bases removed from V and 8 bases from J, the gap between germline ends came to 8 bases. Per germline, CDR1 SGHTA and CDR2 FQGNSA. CDR3: CASSLARVDEQFF. The CDR3 nucleotides read TGTGCCAGCAGCTTAGCGAGGGTGGATGAGCAGTTCTTC.

This clone appeared a single time. The sample carries other DNA sequences with the same CDR3. The V and J genes are TRBV29-1 and TRBJ1-1; D not certain. CDR3 size: 13 residues. V was trimmed by 0 bases and J by 1 base, leaving 6 bases between them. Germline V gene sequence: CDR1 SQVTM, CDR2 ANQGSEA. The CDR3 DNA sequence: TGCAGCGTTGAAGATCTTGCGAACACTGAAGCTTTCTTT. Translated: CSVEDLANTEAFF.

The V call is TRBV2, the J call TRBJ2-5; D unresolved. V was cut by 6 bases and J by 7 bases, with 9 bases left in between. The CDR3 covers 11 residues. Germline V gives CDR1 SNHLY, CDR2 FYNNEI. The CDR3 sequence: CASSAPGTQYF. The DNA for the CDR3 is TGTGCCAGCAGCGCCCCGGGGACCCAGTACTTC.

The V and J genes are TRBV30 and TRBJ1-2; perhaps TRBD1 as D (5 bases). V was cut by 1 base and J by 6 bases, with 21 bases left in between. Germline assignment: CDR1 GTSNPN and CDR2 SVGIG (reference sequence). The CDR3 consists of 16 residues. The CDR3 sequence is CAWSDLHGALPDGYTF. As DNA, the CDR3 is TGTGCCTGGAGTGACTTACACGGGGCCCTCCCAGATGGCTACACCTTC.

This clone was counted between two and nine times. V is TRBV7-8 and J is TRBJ1-4; 8 bases fit TRBD1. Germline assignment: CDR1 SGHVS and CDR2 FQNEAQ. V lost 5 bases and J lost 8; bases outside the gene matches: 10. The CDR3 totals 15 residues. The CDR3 DNA sequence: TGTGCCAGCAGCGGAGGACAGGGCCATAGGGAAAAACTGTTTTTT. Amino acid sequence: CASSGGQGHREKLFF.

The V call is TRBV10-3, the J call TRBJ1-2; D unresolved. This CDR3 has 13 residues. V was clipped by 7 bases and J by 4 bases, with 13 bases between them. CDR1 is ENHRY and CDR2 is SYGVKD in the germline V gene. This chain's CDR3 is CAINSNSGYGYTF. Here the CDR3 DNA reads TGTGCCATCAATTCAAACTCAGGCTATGGCTACACCTTC.

This clone turned up a few times. The chain links TRBV7-9 to TRBJ2-3; 7 positions agree with TRBD1. J gave up 13 bases and V 5 bases, and 9 bases lay outside the gene matches. The germline CDR1 and CDR2 sequences are SEHNR and FQNEAQ (reference sequence). The CDR3 length is 12 residues. CDR3 sequence: CASSPYQGQKYF. The CDR3 coding sequence is TGTGCCAGCAGCCCATACCAGGGACAGAAGTATTTT.

This chain links TRBV14 with TRBJ1-6; 9 bases agree with TRBD1. The CDR3 extends over 16 amino acids. J lost 9 bases, V lost 4 bases, and 10 bases had no gene match. From germline, CDR1 is SGHDN and CDR2 FVKESK. Here the CDR3 reads CASSLGSGTGSSPLHF. The CDR3, as DNA: TGTGCCAGCAGCCTGGGTTCAGGGACAGGGTCTTCACCCCTCCACTTT.

The V and J genes are TRBV19 and TRBJ2-1; D is possibly TRBD2 (6 bases). V was cut by 10 bases and J by 0 bases, with 10 bases left in between. Germline values: CDR1 LNHDA, CDR2 SQIVND (reference sequence). CDR3 length: 13 residues. CDR3 region: CATSGVSYNEQFF. Written as DNA, the CDR3 is TGTGCCACCTCGGGGGTCTCCTACAATGAGCAGTTCTTC.

This rearrangement joins TRBV29-1 to TRBJ1-1; 7 bases are shared with TRBD1. The CDR3 consists of 12 residues. Germline V gene sequence: CDR1 SQVTM, CDR2 ANQGSEA. The trim removed 7 bases at V and 4 bases at J, leaving 6 bases unmatched. The CDR3 protein is CSACRGGTEAFF. The CDR3 DNA sequence: TGCAGCGCATGCAGGGGGGGCACTGAAGCTTTCTTT.

The rearrangement links TRBV9 to TRBJ2-5, with 10 bases identical to TRBD2. V was pared by 3 bases and J by 2 bases, with 1 base of the junction left unmatched. This CDR3 is built from 14 residues. Germline lookup yields CDR1 SGDLS and CDR2 YYNGEE. The CDR3 DNA is TGTGCCAGCAGCGCGACTAGCGGGCAAGAGACCCAGTACTTC. Amino acid sequence: CASSATSGQETQYF. Looking up the rest from reference TRBV9 and TRBJ2-5 gives the full variable domain: DSGVTQTPKHLITATGQRVTLRCSPRSGDLSVYWYQQSLDQGLQFLIQYYNGEERAKGNILERFSAQQFPDLHSELNLSSLELGDSALYFCASSATSGQETQYFGPGTRLLVL.

Here the CDR3 DNA reads TGCAGCGTAAAGGGACTGGCCGTCAGCGGTGAGCAGTTCTTC. Protein: CSVKGLAVSGEQFF. The rearrangement links TRBV29-1 to TRBJ2-1, with D tentatively TRBD2 (6 bases). The V gene's germline CDR1 is SQVTM and CDR2 ANQGSEA. Trimming removed 6 bases at V and 9 bases at J, with 21 bases between. The CDR3 is 14 residues long.

V gene TRBV20-1 combines with J gene TRBJ2-7; D unclear. There are 11 residues in the CDR3. The V gene lost 1 base and the J gene lost 6 bases, with 7 bases spanning the gap. Germline V gene lookup returns CDR1 DFQATT and CDR2 SNEGSKA (reference sequence). The CDR3: CSARVASEQYF. The CDR3 bases are TGCAGTGCTAGAGTCGCGAGCGAGCAGTACTTC.

The chain combines TRBV9 with TRBJ2-2; 7 bases align to TRBD1. With V trimmed by 4 bases and J by 0 bases, 3 bases remained unmatched. The length of the CDR3 is 15 residues. The germline V gene encodes CDR1 SGDLS and CDR2 YYNGEE. CDR3 sequence (DNA): TGTGCCAGCAGCTTTACAGGGGCGAACACCGGGGAGCTGTTTTTT. Protein sequence: CASSFTGANTGELFF. The variable domain in full, with the rest retrieved from reference TRBV9 and TRBJ2-2, is DSGVTQTPKHLITATGQRVTLRCSPRSGDLSVYWYQQSLDQGLQFLIQYYNGEERAKGNILERFSAQQFPDLHSELNLSSLELGDSALYFCASSFTGANTGELFFGEGSRLTVL.

The chain uses TRBV29-1 and TRBJ1-1; D possibly corresponds to TRBD1 (6 bases). CDR3 size: 18 residues. Germline V gene data show CDR1 as SQVTM and CDR2 as ANQGSEA. Trimming took off 6 bases at V and 0 bases at J, with 26 bases between the two ends. This chain's CDR3 is CSVRSRIGGGRLNTEAFF. The DNA of the CDR3 is TGCAGCGTGCGGAGCCGGATTGGGGGGGGCAGGTTGAACACTGAAGCTTTCTTT.

Comments on this clone: This same CDR3 is encoded by further DNA sequences in the sample. This chain uses TRBV30 with TRBJ1-1, with D hard to call. The ends were cut back, 1 base at V and 1 base at J, with 7 bases in the middle. The CDR3 length is 13 residues. The germline CDR1 and CDR2 sequences are GTSNPN and SVGIG (reference sequence). CDR3 amino acids: CAWSAQRNTEAFF. As DNA, the CDR3 is TGTGCCTGGAGTGCACAGCGGAACACTGAAGCTTTCTTT.

This clone was picked up one time. J is TRBJ2-3 and V is TRBV5-1; D uncertain. V was pared by 5 bases and J by 5 bases, with 9 bases between. Germline V gene lookup returns CDR1 SGHRS and CDR2 YFSETQ. The CDR3 length is 12 residues. The CDR3 bases are TGCGCCAGCAGTCATCGCGGAGATACGCAGTATTTT. It specifies CASSHRGDTQYF.